Shown below are 32 T cell receptor beta chains from a single sample sequenced in a study of CD8 T cells in ankylosing spondylitis. Regarding the study as a whole: What seemed typical of ankylosing spondylitis blood was a TCR beta motif built from roughly eight highly homologous variants.

MiXCR, applied by TCRdb to the 5' RACE reads, yields one record per CDR3 protein. The sample shows 750,000 to 850,000 distinct CDR3 sequences, 12% of them seen only once. For these receptors, no antigen is known. The sample consisted of blood, either unsorted or a sorted T cell fraction (not recorded which). The receptors come from a male donor with ankylosing spondylitis.

This chain uses TRBV29-1 with TRBJ2-2, with D unresolved. V was cut by 3 bases and J by 5 bases, with 10 bases left in between. The CDR3 is made up of 13 amino acids. CDR1 and CDR2 from the germline V gene are SQVTM and ANQGSEA. The CDR3 bases are TGCAGCGTTGATGCGGCCTTTACCGGGGAGCTGTTTTTT. The encoded protein is CSVDAAFTGELFF.

This clonotype occurred a few times. V usage is TRBV6-2 or TRBV6-3 and J usage is TRBJ2-3; the D gene is possibly TRBD2 (6 bases). The germline V gene has CDR1 MNHEY and CDR2 SVGEGT. V was pared by 5 bases and J by 2 bases, with 11 bases between. The CDR3 extends over 14 amino acids. DNA of the CDR3: TGTGCCAGCAGTGTCGGGGGTAACACAGATACGCAGTATTTT. This sequence encodes CASSVGGNTDTQYF.

This clonotype was found a few times. The chain carries TRBV11-1 and TRBJ2-7; 10 bases map to TRBD2. Trimming removed 7 bases from V and 0 bases from J; junction bases left unmatched: 9. The germline V gene encodes CDR1 SGHAT and CDR2 FQDESV (reference sequence). The CDR3 loop spans 16 amino acids. CDR3 coding DNA: TGTGCCAGCAAAAAGGGAGGGACTAGCGACTCCTACGAGCAGTACTTC. Encoded protein: CASKKGGTSDSYEQYF.

This clonotype has a count of ten or more. The chain recombines TRBV5-1 with TRBJ1-3, with D possibly being TRBD1 (5 bases). The V end lost 0 bases, the J end lost 8 bases, and 9 bases lay between the germline ends. Germline values: CDR1 SGHRS, CDR2 YFSETQ. This CDR3 region has 13 residues. The CDR3 spells CASSLGLGDTIYF. CDR3 DNA: TGCGCCAGCAGCTTGGGACTGGGGGACACCATATATTTT.

The table lists this clonotype with a few counts. This rearrangement joins TRBV18 to TRBJ2-1; D may be TRBD1 (5 bases). The CDR3 is 17 amino acids. Germline V gene data show CDR1 as KGHSH and CDR2 as LQKENI. The ends were cut back, 6 bases at V and 2 bases at J, with 20 bases in the middle. CDR3 region: CASSLRIGARTYNEQFF. The CDR3 region has the DNA TGTGCCAGCTCCCTCAGGATAGGGGCAAGGACCTACAATGAGCAGTTCTTC.

This clonotype was observed at least ten times. The rearrangement joins TRBV20-1 to TRBJ1-4, with D possibly being TRBD1 (5 bases). Germline V gene lookup returns CDR1 DFQATT and CDR2 SNEGSKA (reference sequence). V was trimmed by 6 bases and J by 4 bases, leaving 15 bases between them. This CDR3 has 14 residues. CDR3 loop: CSATKGRDNEKLFF. CDR3 sequence (DNA): TGCAGTGCGACTAAGGGCAGGGATAATGAAAAACTGTTTTTT.

J is TRBJ2-5 and V is TRBV7-9; tentatively, D is TRBD1 (8 bases). From germline, CDR1 is SEHNR and CDR2 FQNEAQ (reference sequence). CDR3 length: 16 amino acids. Trimming cost V 5 bases and J 5 bases, with 21 bases left between them. CDR3 bases: TGTGCCAGCAGCCTATTCAACAGGGGGGGAAAGGAGACCCAGTACTTC. This translates into CASSLFNRGGKETQYF.

This clonotype was picked up a small number of times. The chain recombines TRBV20-1 with TRBJ2-2, with a possible D match to TRBD1 (5 bases). In germline, CDR1 is DFQATT, CDR2 SNEGSKA (reference sequence). The CDR3 runs 14 residues. Trimming shortened V by 6 bases and J by 4 bases, and 15 bases separated the two germline ends. Here the CDR3 reads CSAHSDQGTGELFF. The CDR3 DNA sequence: TGCAGTGCCCATTCGGATCAGGGCACCGGGGAGCTGTTTTTT.

V is TRBV11-2 and J is TRBJ2-1, with 11 bases fitting TRBD2. The V segment lost 5 bases and the J segment 0 bases; nucleotides outside the gene matches: 12. The CDR3 totals 19 residues. Germline values: CDR1 SGHAT, CDR2 FQNNGV. CDR3 DNA: TGTGCCAGCAGCGTCCTAGCGGGAGGCTATGGTGCCTCCTACAATGAGCAGTTCTTC. This codes for CASSVLAGGYGASYNEQFF. Full variable domain (missing parts from reference TRBV11-2 and TRBJ2-1): EAGVAQSPRYKIIEKRQSVAFWCNPISGHATLYWYQQILGQGPKLLIQFQNNGVVDDSQLPKDRFSAERLKGVDSTLKIQPAKLEDSAVYLCASSVLAGGYGASYNEQFFGPGTRLTVL.

This clonotype has a count of ten or more. This chain uses TRBV27 with TRBJ1-1, with 9 bases lining up with TRBD1. This CDR3 contains 14 residues. With V trimmed by 8 bases and J by 5 bases, 9 bases remained unmatched. Germline lookup yields CDR1 MNHEY and CDR2 SMNVEV (reference sequence). The CDR3 DNA sequence: TGTGCCAGCGGAAACAGGGGGCTGGGGACTGAAGCTTTCTTT. Protein: CASGNRGLGTEAFF.

This clonotype was observed a handful of times. The chain recombines TRBV6-5 with TRBJ2-3; D perhaps matches TRBD2 (6 bases). Deletions cut 2 bases from V and 2 bases from J, with 11 bases between. This CDR3 contains 15 residues. The germline CDR1 and CDR2 sequences are MNHEY and SVGAGI. The CDR3: CASSYEWDSTDTQYF. Here the CDR3 DNA reads TGTGCCAGCAGTTACGAATGGGACTCCACAGATACGCAGTATTTT.

CDR3 protein: CASSTGYAGNEQFF. CDR3 DNA sequence: TGTGCCAGCTCCACAGGGTATGCGGGCAATGAGCAGTTCTTC. The V and J genes are TRBV18 and TRBJ2-1; perhaps TRBD1 as D (6 bases). Germline V gives CDR1 KGHSH, CDR2 LQKENI. With 6 bases removed from V and 6 bases from J, the gap between germline ends came to 15 bases. This CDR3 has 14 residues. The variable domain in full, with the rest retrieved from reference TRBV18 and TRBJ2-1, is NAGVMQNPRHLVRRRGQEARLRCSPMKGHSHVYWYRQLPEEGLKFMVYLQKENIIDESGMPKERFSAEFPKEGPSILRIQQVVRGDSAAYFCASSTGYAGNEQFFGPGTRLTVL.

This clonotype showed up just a few times. The chain combines TRBV4-2 with TRBJ1-3; possibly TRBD1 for D (5 bases). CDR1 is LGHNA, CDR2 YNFKEQ, per germline. V lost 0 bases, J lost 0 bases, and 9 bases lay in between. The CDR3 has 16 amino acids. The CDR3, as DNA: TGTGCCAGCAGCCAAGATCCAGGGAACTCTGGAAACACCATATATTTT. It is translated as CASSQDPGNSGNTIYF.

This chain links TRBV19 with TRBJ1-2; D is undetermined. Germline assignment: CDR1 LNHDA and CDR2 SQIVND (reference sequence). V was cut by 5 bases and J by 5 bases, with 12 bases left in between. The CDR3 contains 13 residues. Here the CDR3 reads CASSRSKGYGYTF. DNA of the CDR3: TGTGCCAGTAGTCGGTCGAAAGGGTATGGCTACACCTTC. Together with reference TRBV19 and TRBJ1-2, the CDR3 gives the full variable domain: DGGITQSPKYLFRKEGQNVTLSCEQNLNHDAMYWYRQDPGQGLRLIYYSQIVNDFQKGDIAEGYSVSREKKESFPLTVTSAQKNPTAFYLCASSRSKGYGYTFGSGTRLTVV.

This clonotype was seen repeatedly, ten times or more. The V gene is TRBV4-1, the J gene TRBJ1-2; possibly TRBD1 for D (6 bases). CDR1 is MGHRA, CDR2 YSYEKL, per germline. Trimming removed 0 bases at V and 1 base at J, with 12 bases between. The CDR3 runs 16 residues. Written as DNA, the CDR3 is TGCGCCAGCAGCCAAGATTGGACAGCTTATAACTATGGCTACACCTTC. Protein: CASSQDWTAYNYGYTF.

This clonotype was counted many times. The CDR3 region has the DNA TGTGCCAGCAGTTATGTATCCGACCCGGGGACGGTGGGCTACACCTTC. Amino acid sequence: CASSYVSDPGTVGYTF. This sequence joins TRBV6-5 and TRBJ1-2; tentative D call: TRBD1 (5 bases). The germline CDR1 and CDR2 sequences are MNHEY and SVGAGI. The CDR3 runs to 16 residues. V was trimmed by 3 bases and J by 8 bases, leaving 22 bases between them.

This clonotype was counted between two and nine times. The gene calls are TRBV10-3 and TRBJ2-5; tentative D call: TRBD1 (6 bases). CDR3 size: 14 residues. V lost 6 bases and J lost 7, with 18 bases in between. Germline values: CDR1 ENHRY, CDR2 SYGVKD. CDR3 loop: CAISRDNPRGTQYF. The CDR3, as DNA: TGTGCCATCAGCCGGGACAACCCCAGGGGGACCCAGTACTTC.

This sequence joins TRBV18 and TRBJ2-7; 7 bases are a match to TRBD1. Looked up from germline, CDR1 is KGHSH and CDR2 is LQKENI. V gave up 4 bases and J gave up 7 bases; unmatched junction bases: 16. CDR3 length: 16 residues. The CDR3 spells CASSRFSGTDISEQYF. In DNA form, the CDR3 reads TGTGCCAGCTCACGCTTCTCCGGGACAGACATATCGGAGCAGTACTTC.

The gene calls are TRBV5-1 and TRBJ1-4; 9 nucleotides line up with TRBD1. V was pared by 4 bases and J by 0 bases, with 10 bases of the junction left unmatched. Per the germline V gene, CDR1 is SGHRS and CDR2 is YFSETQ. The CDR3 loop spans 18 amino acids. This chain's CDR3 is CASSQETGGSATNEKLFF. In nucleotides, the CDR3 is TGCGCCAGCAGCCAAGAGACAGGGGGATCCGCAACTAATGAAAAACTGTTTTTT.

This chain uses TRBV5-1 with TRBJ2-1, with 12 positions matching TRBD2. V shed 1 base, J shed 8 bases, and the junction held 4 bases outside the gene matches. Germline assignment: CDR1 SGHRS and CDR2 YFSETQ. The CDR3 is made up of 15 amino acids. Here the CDR3 reads CASSLTSGRLDEQFF. The CDR3 coding sequence is TGCGCCAGCAGCTTGACTAGCGGGAGGCTCGATGAGCAGTTCTTC.

V is TRBV4-3 and J is TRBJ2-7, with 9 bases matching TRBD2. Germline loops: CDR1 LGHNA, CDR2 YSLEER. The CDR3 loop spans 17 amino acids. Germline trimming cut 4 bases from V and 5 bases from J; bases unmatched to any gene: 15. CDR3 sequence reads: CASSLGFSGGVQDEQYF. CDR3 nucleotides: TGCGCCAGCAGCCTAGGTTTTAGCGGGGGCGTTCAGGACGAGCAGTACTTC.

This clonotype has a handful of counts. The CDR3 spells CASSLREAGNEQFF. CDR3 DNA: TGTGCCAGCAGCTTACGGGAGGCCGGGAATGAGCAGTTCTTC. The chain combines TRBV3-1 with TRBJ2-1; 7 positions agree with TRBD2. CDR1 is LGHDT, CDR2 YNNKEL, per germline (reference sequence). J lost 7 bases, V lost 5 bases, and 8 bases had no gene match. The CDR3 is 14 residues long.

This clonotype was seen more than once but under ten times. The chain couples TRBV15 to TRBJ2-7; 10 nucleotides align to TRBD1. Germline CDR1 LNHNV, CDR2 YYDKDF (reference sequence). The V and J ends lost 3 bases and 5 bases, in that order; junction bases with no gene match: 7. This CDR3 is built from 15 residues. The CDR3 DNA sequence: TGTGCCACCAGCAGGGCCGGGACAGGGGCCCACGAGCAGTACTTC. Its protein product is CATSRAGTGAHEQYF.

The chain links TRBV6-2 or TRBV6-3 to TRBJ2-6, with 12 bases identical to TRBD2. Germline CDR1 reads MNHEY; CDR2 reads SVGEGT. The V gene end was trimmed by 7 bases and the J gene end by 2 bases; junction bases not matched to a gene: 9. The CDR3 covers 18 residues. The CDR3 region is CASKLAGGLMTGANVLTF. The CDR3 region has the DNA TGTGCCAGCAAACTAGCGGGGGGCTTGATGACTGGGGCCAACGTCCTGACTTTC.

The rearrangement links TRBV11-1 to TRBJ2-3; 8 nucleotides line up with TRBD1. The CDR3 runs to 15 residues. J lost 4 bases, V lost 3 bases, and 6 bases had no gene match. Germline V gives CDR1 SGHAT, CDR2 FQDESV (reference sequence). The CDR3 bases are TGTGCCAGCAGCTTTCACCAGGGGGCATCAGATACGCAGTATTTT. Translation: CASSFHQGASDTQYF.

The chain links TRBV6-1 to TRBJ1-6, with a tentative D call TRBD1 (5 bases). The length of the CDR3 is 14 residues. Trimming stripped 6 bases from V and 6 bases from J, with 12 bases between. The germline V gene encodes CDR1 MNHNS and CDR2 SASEGT. The CDR3 coding sequence is TGTGCCAGCAGCCCCGAAGGGGTTAATTCACCCCTCCACTTT. Its protein is CASSPEGVNSPLHF.

The chain is built from TRBV19 and TRBJ1-2; 7 bases line up with TRBD1. CDR3 length: 11 amino acids. CDR1 is LNHDA and CDR2 is SQIVND in the germline V gene (reference sequence). Trimming removed 5 bases from V and 13 bases from J; junction bases left unmatched: 7. The CDR3: CASSRTGASTF. The DNA of the CDR3 is TGTGCCAGTAGTCGGACAGGCGCGAGCACCTTC. Full variable domain (remainder filled in from reference TRBV19 and TRBJ1-2): DGGITQSPKYLFRKEGQNVTLSCEQNLNHDAMYWYRQDPGQGLRLIYYSQIVNDFQKGDIAEGYSVSREKKESFPLTVTSAQKNPTAFYLCASSRTGASTFGSGTRLTVV.

This clonotype was found a few times. The chain carries TRBV29-1 and TRBJ1-1; D remains ambiguous. V was trimmed by 6 bases and J by 7 bases, leaving 15 bases between them. The CDR3 has 12 residues. Germline CDR1 and CDR2: SQVTM and ANQGSEA. CDR3 DNA: TGCAGCGTAAGAGGGTCCACCTTTGAAGCTTTCTTT. Its translation is CSVRGSTFEAFF.

The rearrangement links TRBV20-1 to TRBJ2-3; no reliable D call. The V gene's germline CDR1 is DFQATT and CDR2 SNEGSKA (reference sequence). CDR3 length: 15 residues. Deletions cut 0 bases from V and 3 bases from J, with 13 bases between. CDR3 nucleotides: TGCAGTGCTAGAGATCCTCGGCGGAGTACAGATACGCAGTATTTT. Translation gives CSARDPRRSTDTQYF.

This clonotype turned up a few times. As DNA, the CDR3 is TGTGCCAGCAGCGTAGAGGGCAGGGCGGACACTGAAGCTTTCTTT. Encoded protein: CASSVEGRADTEAFF. The chain uses TRBV9 and TRBJ1-1, with a tentative D call TRBD1 (5 bases). Germline CDR1 SGDLS, CDR2 YYNGEE. This CDR3 spans 15 amino acids. Trimming shortened V by 0 bases and J by 3 bases, and 12 bases separated the two germline ends.

This clonotype was counted between two and nine times. The genes are TRBV18 and TRBJ2-1; no firm D call. V was cut by 3 bases and J by 4 bases, with 4 bases left in between. CDR1 KGHSH and CDR2 LQKENI come from the germline V gene. The CDR3 is 12 residues long. The CDR3 sequence is CASSPMYNEQFF. CDR3 nucleotide sequence: TGTGCCAGCTCACCTATGTACAATGAGCAGTTCTTC.

The table lists this clonotype with a few counts. The V call is TRBV24-1, the J call TRBJ1-2; D is unclear. Trimming took off 3 bases at V and 8 bases at J, with 24 bases between the two ends. Germline values: CDR1 KGHDR, CDR2 SFDVKD. CDR3 size: 17 residues. In nucleotides, the CDR3 is TGTGCCACCAGTGATCCCCCCTTGAAGCGGGGATCGATCGGCTACACCTTC. It is translated as CATSDPPLKRGSIGYTF.